These 23 T cell receptor beta chains were all obtained from the same sample, sequenced in a study of CD8 T cells in Susac syndrome. Random hexamers served to reverse transcribe roughly 0.5 to 1 ug RNA. Each CDR3 protein is one row after TCRdb ran MiXCR on the immunoSEQ multiplex PCR reads. The repertoire holds about 140,000 distinct CDR3 sequences, 90% to 95% seen once, with 0.095% to 0.14% in the top ten. The sample consisted of CD4+ T cells from PBMCs. The origin of the receptors is a human donor with multiple sclerosis.

This clonotype showed up just once. The chain couples TRBV29-1 to TRBJ1-2; perhaps TRBD1 as D (5 bases). Germline assignment: CDR1 SQVTM and CDR2 ANQGSEA. The CDR3 is 11 residues long. The V and J ends lost 3 bases and 6 bases respectively, with 8 bases between them. CDR3 residues: CSVDGGDGYTF. DNA for the CDR3: TGCAGCGTTGATGGAGGGGATGGCTACACCTTC.

The CDR3 protein is CASEGWNEQFF. As DNA, the CDR3 is TGTGCCAGCGAAGGGTGGAATGAGCAGTTCTTC. The chain recombines TRBV6-2 or TRBV6-3 with TRBJ2-1; D unresolved. The V gene lost 8 bases and the J gene lost 7 bases, with 9 bases spanning the gap. The CDR3 has 11 amino acids. Germline V lookup: CDR1 MNHEY, CDR2 SVGEGT.

This clonotype was seen a single time. J is TRBJ2-2 and V is TRBV5-6; D not certain. The CDR3 covers 11 residues. Germline CDR1 and CDR2: SGHDT and YYEEEE. V gave up 2 bases and J gave up 8 bases, with 4 bases separating them. CDR3 nucleotide sequence: TGTGCCAGCAGCTTCAGAGGGGAGCTGTTTTTT. It encodes CASSFRGELFF.

The chain links TRBV19 to TRBJ1-1, with no clear D. Germline assignment: CDR1 LNHDA and CDR2 SQIVND (reference sequence). V lost 6 bases and J 0 bases, leaving 5 bases between the germline ends. This CDR3 is built from 12 residues. The CDR3 spells CASRRVNTEAFF. The CDR3 coding sequence is TGTGCCAGTAGAAGAGTGAACACTGAAGCTTTCTTT.

The rearrangement links TRBV30 to TRBJ2-6; no clear D. Germline values: CDR1 GTSNPN, CDR2 SVGIG (reference sequence). V dropped 2 bases and J dropped 0 bases, with 2 bases sitting between them. This CDR3 region has 13 residues. CDR3 bases: TGTGCCTGGAGTTCCTCTGGGGCCAACGTCCTGACTTTC. Protein product: CAWSSSGANVLTF.

The chain employs TRBV7-9 and TRBJ1-5, with a weak D call TRBD1 (5 bases). The CDR3 totals 16 residues. V lost 5 bases to trimming and J lost 4 bases, with 18 bases between them. Germline assignment: CDR1 SEHNR and CDR2 FQNEAQ (reference sequence). DNA of the CDR3: TGTGCCAGCAGCCCAGGGCTGGGATCCGGGAATCAGCCCCAGCATTTT. It yields the protein CASSPGLGSGNQPQHF.

About this clonotype: The junction departs from germline at one end; a sequencing error may be responsible. The chain couples TRBV2 to TRBJ1-5; TRBD1 agrees at 8 bases. CDR1 and CDR2 from the germline V gene are SNHLY and FYNNEI. The CDR3 runs 13 residues. CDR3 in amino acids: CASDLDGQGFMYF. The CDR3 DNA is TGTGCCAGCGACCTAGACGGACAGGGTTTCATGTATTTT.

The rearrangement joins TRBV12-3 or TRBV12-4 to TRBJ1-2, with 8 bases aligning to TRBD1. J was trimmed by 6 bases and V by 6 bases; bases with no gene match: 3. The CDR3 extends over 12 amino acids. CDR3 loop: CASSRRGHGYTF. DNA of the CDR3: TGTGCCAGCAGCCGCAGGGGGCATGGCTACACCTTC.

The chain combines TRBV7-2 with TRBJ2-3; 8 bases are a match to TRBD2. Germline V gives CDR1 SGHTA, CDR2 FQGNSA. The CDR3 loop spans 14 amino acids. V was pared by 5 bases and J by 4 bases, with 5 bases of the junction left unmatched. CDR3 sequence reads: CASSLGTRADTQYF. The DNA of the CDR3 is TGTGCCAGCAGCCTCGGGACTAGAGCAGATACGCAGTATTTT. Looking up the rest from reference TRBV7-2 and TRBJ2-3 gives the full variable domain: GAGVSQSPSNKVTEKGKDVELRCDPISGHTALYWYRQSLGQGLEFLIYFQGNSAPDKSGLPSDRFSAERTGGSVSTLTIQRTQQEDSAVYLCASSLGTRADTQYFGPGTRLTVL.

This chain connects TRBV7-9 to TRBJ1-1; 8 bases map to TRBD1. Germline V CDR1 and CDR2: SEHNR, FQNEAQ (reference sequence). The CDR3 consists of 14 residues. Trimming removed 4 bases from V and 7 bases from J; junction bases left unmatched: 8. DNA for the CDR3: TGTGCCAGCAGCTCTTCTGACAGGGGACTTGAAGCTTTCTTT. The encoded protein is CASSSSDRGLEAFF.

The chain carries TRBV25-1 and TRBJ2-7; no reliable D call. V dropped 6 bases and J dropped 3 bases, with 18 bases sitting between them. The germline V gene has CDR1 MGHDK and CDR2 SYGVNS. The CDR3 has 15 amino acids. In nucleotides, the CDR3 is TGTGCCAGCAGCGGGTCAGCCCGCCGGTTCTACGAGCAGTACTTC. It translates to CASSGSARRFYEQYF.

The chain recombines TRBV24-1 with TRBJ2-2; tentatively, D is TRBD1 (5 bases). This CDR3 is 14 amino acids long. Germline CDR1 KGHDR, CDR2 SFDVKD. Trimming stripped 0 bases from V and 4 bases from J, with 5 bases between. For the CDR3, the DNA is TGTGCCACCAGTGATTTGGGGGCCACCGGGGAGCTGTTTTTT. As protein: CATSDLGATGELFF.

This chain connects TRBV29-1 to TRBJ1-1, with D hard to call. This CDR3 has 10 amino acids. The V end was cut by 5 bases, the J end by 6 bases, with 7 bases between. The germline gives CDR1 SQVTM, CDR2 ANQGSEA. CDR3 protein: CSVLQAEAFF. CDR3 sequence (DNA): TGCAGCGTTCTACAAGCTGAAGCTTTCTTT.

The J gene is TRBJ2-3, the V gene TRBV28; no clear D gene. Germline V lookup: CDR1 MDHEN, CDR2 SYDVKM. The V end lost 5 bases, the J end lost 6 bases, and 12 bases lay between the germline ends. The CDR3 spans 13 residues. Written as DNA, the CDR3 is TGTGCCAGCAGTCCTAGTAGGTTCGATACGCAGTATTTT. Amino acid sequence: CASSPSRFDTQYF.

The chain uses TRBV14 and TRBJ1-1; no reliable D call. The CDR3 runs 13 residues. Trimming cost V 5 bases and J 0 bases, with 7 bases left between them. The germline CDR1 and CDR2 sequences are SGHDN and FVKESK. In DNA, the CDR3 is TGTGCCAGCAGCAACCAAATGAACACTGAAGCTTTCTTT. Translated: CASSNQMNTEAFF. Looking up the rest from reference TRBV14 and TRBJ1-1 gives the full variable domain: EAGVTQFPSHSVIEKGQTVTLRCDPISGHDNLYWYRRVMGKEIKFLLHFVKESKQDESGMPNNRFLAERTGGTYSTLKVQPAELEDSGVYFCASSNQMNTEAFFGQGTRLTVV.

The rearrangement uses TRBV18 and TRBJ2-5; D remains ambiguous. CDR3 length: 14 residues. Germline loops: CDR1 KGHSH, CDR2 LQKENI. Trimming stripped 2 bases from V and 3 bases from J, with 10 bases between. The CDR3 bases are TGTGCCAGCTCACCAAGAGAAGGGAAAGAGACCCAGTACTTC. Translation gives CASSPREGKETQYF.

CDR3 DNA sequence: TGTGCCAGCAGTCCTGACAGTCTCTACAATGAGCAGTTCTTC. Its translation is CASSPDSLYNEQFF. The rearrangement uses TRBV28 and TRBJ2-1; D possibly corresponds to TRBD1 (5 bases). The germline V gene has CDR1 MDHEN and CDR2 SYDVKM. CDR3 length: 14 amino acids. V lost 5 bases and J 3 bases, leaving 11 bases between the germline ends.

V is TRBV6-5 and J is TRBJ2-5; a weak D match, TRBD1 (6 bases). Germline V lookup: CDR1 MNHEY, CDR2 SVGAGI. CDR3 length equals 16 residues. Trimming removed 3 bases from V and 2 bases from J, with 16 bases in between. The CDR3 DNA sequence: TGTGCCAGCAGTTATAATTCGCAGGGACAACAAGAGACCCAGTACTTC. This encodes CASSYNSQGQQETQYF.

V gene TRBV30 combines with J gene TRBJ2-7; 10 bases are shared with TRBD2. Unmatched junction bases numbered 6, after V lost 0 bases and J lost 7 bases. The CDR3 loop spans 14 amino acids. CDR1 is GTSNPN and CDR2 is SVGIG in the germline V gene (reference sequence). The CDR3 bases are TGTGCCTGGAGTGTACCGAGCGGGGGGGCAGAGCAGTACTTC. This sequence encodes CAWSVPSGGAEQYF.

The chain carries TRBV20-1 and TRBJ2-4; 12 bases match TRBD2. Germline V CDR1 and CDR2: DFQATT, SNEGSKA (reference sequence). The CDR3 extends over 15 amino acids. Trimming took 0 bases from V and 6 from J; bases not matched to a gene: 3. CDR3 protein: CSARDSTSGGNIQYF. In DNA, the CDR3 is TGCAGTGCTAGAGATTCGACTAGCGGGGGAAACATTCAGTACTTC.

V is TRBV24-1 and J is TRBJ2-3; 14 bases line up with TRBD2. J was trimmed by 2 bases and V by 3 bases; bases with no gene match: 9. CDR3 size: 19 residues. Germline V gene data show CDR1 as KGHDR and CDR2 as SFDVKD. CDR3 region: CATSDPGGLAGAHTDTQYF. CDR3 DNA: TGTGCCACCAGTGATCCGGGGGGACTAGCGGGAGCACACACAGATACGCAGTATTTT.

J is TRBJ1-2 and V is TRBV5-6; D might be TRBD1 (5 bases). V was shortened by 0 bases and J by 8 bases, with 14 bases between the two germline ends. There are 14 residues in the CDR3. CDR1 is SGHDT, CDR2 YYEEEE, per germline. CDR3 in DNA: TGTGCCAGCAGCTTGGCTGTTATAGGGGAGGGCTACACCTTC. Its protein is CASSLAVIGEGYTF.

The rearrangement uses TRBV23-1 and TRBJ1-4; 9 bases match TRBD1. TRBV23-1 carries the ORF label, with uncertain function. The CDR3 sequence is 18 residues long. The junction had 15 bases not matched to a gene; V was cut back by 2 bases and J by 8 bases. CDR3 DNA: TGCGCCAGCAGTCAAGTTGGACAGGGGCACTCCTTCGTAGAAAAACTGTTTTTT. Translated: CASSQVGQGHSFVEKLFF.